The clone carrying this TCR beta chain was seen a few times. The target antigen is unknown. This sample was included in a study of cytomegalovirus exposure and HLA in healthy donors. General study results and limits: Donors belonging to an Asian-associated ancestry cluster reportedly showed fewer N-insertions in productive TCRs than the approximately 640-donor mean, according to what a later analysis found. In vitro testing confirmed a few CMV-associated chains as specific for CMV antigens. Reported performance of the classifier showed diagnosis of cytomegalovirus status with high specificity and sensitivity.

This CDR3 comprises 15 residues. The V segment lost 4 bases and the J segment 0 bases; nucleotides outside the gene matches: 5. CDR1 and CDR2 (germline): LNHDA, SQIVND (reference sequence). Use of 60 Vbeta and 13 Jbeta primers characterized the PCR. Assay used: immunoSEQ multiplex PCR; TCRdb lists only in-frame clones, some missing. Of over 80,000 clones listed, 65% to 85% are singletons. Sequencing was performed on PBMCs. J is TRBJ1-2 and V is TRBV19, with TRBD1 matching 7 bases. The clonotype originates from a man between 40 and 49 years old in good health and CMV-seropositive. The CDR3 protein is CASSSGGQANYGYTF. DNA of the CDR3: TGTGCCAGTAGTAGCGGAGGACAGGCTAACTATGGCTACACCTTC.